This T cell receptor (beta chain) appears in the sequencing data of a study of T cells of healthy individuals. Germline V gene lookup returns CDR1 ENHRY and CDR2 SYGVKD. V lost 3 bases and J 7 bases, leaving 26 bases between the germline ends. This CDR3 spans 18 amino acids. TCRdb reprocessed the 5' RACE reads with MiXCR, giving one entry per CDR3 protein. The data contain around 53,000 distinct CDR3 sequences, 14% to 15% of them singletons. The chain uses TRBV10-3 and TRBJ2-3, with D possibly being TRBD2 (6 bases). The TCR comes from a human donor in good health. In nucleotides, the CDR3 is TGTGCCATCAGTGACCAGCGTAGGGCTAGCCTGGCGGGGAATACGCAGTATTTT. Translated: CAISDQRRASLAGNTQYF.